This record covers a single T cell receptor (beta chain). Its antigen remains unidentified. Per-base qualities were not stored, and no clone one base away is much larger. This sample is part of a study of blood T cells in healthy people across ages (dated by TCRdb to between 2014 and 2017). About the full investigation: Template switching captured roughly one uniquely barcoded TCR beta cDNA molecule per two T cells in model experiments. The study measured age-related changes in TCR beta repertoire diversity using deep sequencing normalized with unique cDNA molecular identifiers. Four age groups were formed from the donors: young (average roughly 16 years), middle-aged (approximately 42), aged (62) and long-lived (about 80). To avoid experimental bias, donors of different ages were distributed randomly across sequencing lanes. Using the same blood draw, the study looked at two additional independent replicas of 1 million unique cDNA reads for two donors, one aged 18 to 29 and the other aged 80 or older.

Points the paper makes about the study in general: Estimates of total diversity based on one million sequenced T cells were regarded as lower bounds and as underestimates. There was a strong correlation between observed TCR beta diversity and the percentage of naive T cells measured by flow cytometry. Because profiling used bulk unsorted PBMCs, naive and antigen-experienced compartments could not be compared conclusively. As age increased, observed TCR beta diversity per million T cells dropped in a roughly linear way, and a significant reduction was already evident by age around 41. Compared with the aged group, the long-lived group had more naive CD4+ T cells, fewer expanded clones and increased TCR diversity, suggesting age selection. Because the CMV infection status of the donors was unknown, age-related changes in expanded clonotypes may potentially have been confounded.

Library preparation was by 5' RACE. Sequencing instrument: Illumina HiSeq 2500. The second PCR ran for roughly 6 to 11 cycles and used a J-beta primer mix along with a sample-barcoded 5' primer. Each TCR beta cDNA molecule received a unique molecular identifier from a template-switch 5' adaptor carrying 12 random nucleotides. Each sample yielded at least 2.5 million CDR3-containing paired-end reads. All of the RNA was converted into first-strand cDNA using the Mint cDNA synthesis kit, with a TRBC-specific oligonucleotide serving as the primer. Following uracil-DNA glycosylase treatment, all cDNA underwent a first 18-cycle PCR with the universal primers M1SS and BC2_uni_R. Turning to the authors' computational methods: Normalization of each sample was performed by random selection of 1 million high-quality reads, each carrying a distinct molecular identifier. Reads with shared molecular identifiers were discarded instead of being binned into consensus sequences. MiTCR, with a Q25 quality threshold and the strictest error-elimination algorithm, was used for CDR3 identification, clonotype clustering and error correction. A nonparametric unseen species model with Euler transformation was used to estimate a lower bound on total TCR beta diversity. TCRdb ran its own pipeline on the public reads, namely fastp trimming at Q25 and MiXCR clone calling, and kept in-frame beta chains. Identical CDR3 proteins give one entry, which carries the most common genes and DNA. The V and J calls, along with clone size, are taken from TCRdb and not from the paper's own processing. A total of roughly 1,800,000 distinct CDR3 sequences appear in this sample, just under 50% of them only once. Roughly 2% of the sample is taken by the ten largest.

Here V drops 1 base and J drops 5 bases, and the junction holds 8 bases not matched to any gene. The germline V gene specifies SGHVS as CDR1 and FNYEAQ as CDR2. The CDR3, from cysteine to phenylalanine, totals 16 residues. Only CDR3 DNA remains: 48 bases, in frame from the first base. The donors were under 40 Caucasian individuals from Russia, aged roughly 6 to 100 years, who were systemically healthy. Approximately 10 milliliters of peripheral blood were collected from each donor into EDTA-treated Vacutainer tubes. Ficoll-Paque density-gradient centrifugation was used to isolate PBMCs, with at least 7 million obtained per sample. Trizol reagent was used to extract total RNA from PBMCs, with at least 6 micrograms per sample. For every donor, an aliquot of PBMCs went through flow cytometry to measure the percentages of naive CD45RAhigh/CD27high T cells.

The origin of this receptor is a woman aged 40-49 years in good health. Specimen: blood. Recombination joined TRBV7-6 with TRBJ2-5; 9 junctional bases match TRBD2. At the DNA level, the sequence is TGTGCCAGCAGCTTAGGGACTAGCGTGACTCGGGAGACCCAGTACTTC. Translated, this gives CASSLGTSVTRETQYF.